The 26 T cell receptor beta chains listed next were all sequenced from one sample in a study of glioma-infiltrating T cells after dendritic cell vaccination. Produced via immunoSEQ multiplex PCR; TCRdb's table is partial and in-frame only. The table records roughly 80,000 clones, more than 75% of them present only once. Time point of the sample: after dendritic cell vaccination, including at tumor progression/relapse. Source: blood, taken after dendritic cell vaccination. Receptor source: a human donor with glioblastoma.

V gene TRBV11-2 combines with J gene TRBJ2-3, with TRBD2 matching over 7 bases. Germline V CDR1 and CDR2: SGHAT, FQNNGV. V was clipped by 1 base and J by 4 bases; unmatched bases: 8. The CDR3 sequence is 16 residues long. Written as DNA, the CDR3 is TGTGCCAGCAGCTTAGGTCAAGCGGGGTTTTCAGATACGCAGTATTTT. Amino acid sequence: CASSLGQAGFSDTQYF.

This rearrangement joins TRBV18 to TRBJ2-1; possible D gene TRBD2, 6 bases. Germline V lookup: CDR1 KGHSH, CDR2 LQKENI. This CDR3 is 13 amino acids long. The CDR3 DNA is TGTGCTGGCGGGACCAGCTCCTACAATGAGCAGTTCTTC. Protein sequence: CAGGTSSYNEQFF.

The rearrangement uses TRBV6-1 and TRBJ2-2; 10 nucleotides align to TRBD1. Germline assignment: CDR1 MNHNS and CDR2 SASEGT. With V trimmed by 7 bases and J by 4 bases, 6 bases remained unmatched. The CDR3 runs to 15 residues. This chain's CDR3 is CASISGQGVTGELFF. DNA of the CDR3: TGTGCCAGCATTAGTGGACAGGGGGTCACCGGGGAGCTGTTTTTT.

This rearrangement joins TRBV11-2 to TRBJ1-3; the D gene is possibly TRBD1 (6 bases). Trimming left V 3 bases short and J 4 bases short, with 7 bases between. From germline, CDR1 is SGHAT and CDR2 FQNNGV. CDR3 length equals 13 residues. CDR3 sequence: CASSLGTGNTIYF. CDR3 in DNA: TGTGCCAGCAGCTTGGGGACAGGAAACACCATATATTTT.

The chain carries TRBV6-5 and TRBJ1-4; D is ambiguous. In germline, CDR1 is MNHEY, CDR2 SVGAGI. V was clipped by 2 bases and J by 7 bases, with 17 bases between them. This CDR3 comprises 16 residues. The CDR3 sequence is CASSYRIGGAGEKLFF. The DNA for the CDR3 is TGTGCCAGCAGTTACCGCATTGGCGGCGCGGGTGAAAAACTGTTTTTT.

This clone has only a few counts. The CDR3 DNA sequence: TGTGCCAGCATCCTACAGGGAGGGATCTACAATGAGCAGTTCTTC. Amino acid sequence: CASILQGGIYNEQFF. The chain joins TRBV6-6 to TRBJ2-1; weak D call: TRBD2 (7 bases). The CDR3 runs to 15 residues. CDR1 and CDR2 (germline): MNHNY, SVGAGI (reference sequence). V shed 7 bases and J shed 3 bases, with 16 bases lying between them.

The table lists this clone with a count of one. The gene calls are TRBV7-8 and TRBJ1-4, with TRBD1 identical over 8 bases. The trim removed 3 bases at V and 8 bases at J, leaving 8 bases unmatched. The CDR3 covers 15 residues. CDR1 and CDR2 from the germline V gene are SGHVS and FQNEAQ. CDR3 protein: CASSFASSGGEKLFF. In DNA form, the CDR3 reads TGTGCCAGCAGCTTCGCTAGCTCAGGGGGCGAAAAACTGTTTTTT.

This chain links TRBV7-3 with TRBJ2-2; 8 nucleotides line up with TRBD1. Germline V gene data show CDR1 as SGHTA and CDR2 as FQGTGA. V dropped 7 bases and J dropped 4; count of bases not matched to a gene: 5. This CDR3 region has 14 residues. The CDR3 here is CASTSDRVTGELFF. As DNA, the CDR3 is TGTGCCAGCACCTCGGACAGGGTCACCGGGGAGCTGTTTTTT.

V and J are TRBV5-1 and TRBJ1-3; D gene uncertain. Trimming cost V 0 bases and J 0 bases, with 7 bases left between them. Per germline, CDR1 SGHRS and CDR2 YFSETQ. The CDR3 has 15 amino acids. The CDR3 spells CASSLDGISGNTIYF. The CDR3 nucleotides read TGCGCCAGCAGCTTGGACGGGATCTCTGGAAACACCATATATTTT.

V usage is TRBV9 and J usage is TRBJ2-1; TRBD2 aligns across 9 bases. The CDR3 is 16 amino acids. Per the germline V gene, CDR1 is SGDLS and CDR2 is YYNGEE. V shed 2 bases, J shed 5 bases, and the junction held 8 bases outside the gene matches. The CDR3 loop is CASSVSSGRVDNEQFF. CDR3 sequence (DNA): TGTGCCAGCAGCGTGAGTAGCGGGAGAGTAGACAATGAGCAGTTCTTC.

V is TRBV27 and J is TRBJ2-3; 9 bases fit TRBD2. Trimming removed 3 bases from V and 2 bases from J; junction bases left unmatched: 6. This CDR3 is 16 amino acids long. In germline, CDR1 is MNHEY, CDR2 SMNVEV (reference sequence). The CDR3 bases are TGTGCCAGCAGTTTTTGGGCGGGAGGGAACACAGATACGCAGTATTTT. Protein product: CASSFWAGGNTDTQYF.

The chain recombines TRBV19 with TRBJ2-3; TRBD2 aligns across 10 bases. J was trimmed by 6 bases and V by 5 bases; bases with no gene match: 5. Looked up from germline, CDR1 is LNHDA and CDR2 is SQIVND (reference sequence). The CDR3 totals 14 residues. The CDR3 loop reads CASSLGSGRDTQYF. CDR3 nucleotide sequence: TGTGCCAGTAGTCTAGGTAGCGGGAGGGATACGCAGTATTTT.

This sequence joins TRBV6-1 and TRBJ1-2; no clear D gene. Trimming removed 4 bases from V and 4 bases from J, with 10 bases in between. The CDR3 is 13 amino acids. Germline assignment: CDR1 MNHNS and CDR2 SASEGT. The CDR3 sequence: CASSVADFYGYTF. CDR3 coding DNA: TGTGCCAGCAGTGTAGCGGACTTCTATGGCTACACCTTC.

As regards this clone: The same CDR3 is also encoded by other DNA sequences in this sample. CDR3 nucleotide sequence: TGTGCCAGCAGTGAAGTTACAGTGAACACTGAAGCTTTCTTT. Its translation is CASSEVTVNTEAFF. This chain joins TRBV2 and TRBJ1-1, with D uncertain. V was trimmed by 1 base and J by 0 bases, leaving 6 bases between them. Germline CDR1 SNHLY, CDR2 FYNNEI. CDR3 length: 14 amino acids.

V and J are TRBV7-8 and TRBJ2-3; tentative D call: TRBD1 (5 bases). This CDR3 has 15 amino acids. The germline CDR1 and CDR2 sequences are SGHVS and FQNEAQ. Trimming pared 4 bases from V and 5 bases from J, leaving 16 bases between. DNA for the CDR3: TGTGCCAGCAGCTGGGGCGCTGGGGTTGGAGATACGCAGTATTTT. This translates into CASSWGAGVGDTQYF.

The V and J genes are TRBV5-1 and TRBJ1-3; 8 bases line up with TRBD1. This CDR3 is built from 18 residues. Losses at the gene ends were 0 bases for V and 4 bases for J; bases not matched to a gene: 12. Germline values: CDR1 SGHRS, CDR2 YFSETQ. This chain's CDR3 is CASSLGVGQGARGNTIYF. CDR3 nucleotide sequence: TGCGCCAGCAGCTTGGGCGTCGGGCAGGGGGCTCGAGGAAACACCATATATTTT.

J is TRBJ2-3 and V is TRBV7-9; TRBD1 agrees at 7 bases. Germline trimming cut 5 bases from V and 3 bases from J; bases unmatched to any gene: 11. The CDR3 is 16 residues long. Germline lookup yields CDR1 SEHNR and CDR2 FQNEAQ (reference sequence). The CDR3 is CASSPQGQITTDTQYF. CDR3 DNA sequence: TGTGCCAGCAGCCCGCAGGGACAGATAACTACAGATACGCAGTATTTT.

The DNA for the CDR3 is TGCGCCAGCAGCCCGGGGAGGGGTAGCGCTTTCTTT. Protein: CASSPGRGSAFF. The gene calls are TRBV4-3 and TRBJ1-1; weak D call: TRBD1 (5 bases). Per germline, CDR1 LGHNA and CDR2 YSLEER. This CDR3 spans 12 amino acids. Trimming took 4 bases from V and 11 from J, leaving 14 bases between them.

The V gene is TRBV6-1, the J gene TRBJ2-7, with D possibly matching TRBD1 (5 bases). Trimming cost V 5 bases and J 3 bases, with 11 bases left between them. The germline CDR1 and CDR2 sequences are MNHNS and SASEGT. The CDR3 consists of 13 residues. In nucleotides, the CDR3 is TGTGCCAGCAGTTTGCAAGGGGACTACGAGCAGTACTTC. It specifies CASSLQGDYEQYF.

The chain carries TRBV19 and TRBJ2-7; D perhaps matches TRBD2 (6 bases). Looked up from germline, CDR1 is LNHDA and CDR2 is SQIVND (reference sequence). The CDR3 totals 16 residues. The V end was cut by 5 bases, the J end by 3 bases, with 20 bases between. The CDR3 loop reads CASSYRRVLGVYEQYF. The DNA of the CDR3 is TGTGCCAGTAGTTACAGGAGGGTCTTGGGTGTCTACGAGCAGTACTTC.

The chain has TRBV18 and TRBJ1-3, with D hard to call. From germline, CDR1 is KGHSH and CDR2 LQKENI. This CDR3 region has 17 residues. Between the trimmed V and J ends, which lost 3 bases and 0 bases, there was a span of 15 bases. Here the CDR3 DNA reads TGTGCCAGCTCACCGTCCGAGGCAGATTACTCTGGAAACACCATATATTTT. Amino acid sequence: CASSPSEADYSGNTIYF.

The V call is TRBV11-2, the J call TRBJ2-7; tentative D call: TRBD2 (6 bases). From germline, CDR1 is SGHAT and CDR2 FQNNGV. The V end lost 8 bases, the J end lost 3 bases, and 23 bases lay between the germline ends. CDR3 size: 16 residues. DNA for the CDR3: TGTGCCAGCGCACATCACCCCGGGACTGGAAACTACGAGCAGTACTTC. Protein sequence: CASAHHPGTGNYEQYF. The full variable domain, in which reference TRBV11-2 and TRBJ2-7 provide the parts outside the CDR3, is EAGVAQSPRYKIIEKRQSVAFWCNPISGHATLYWYQQILGQGPKLLIQFQNNGVVDDSQLPKDRFSAERLKGVDSTLKIQPAKLEDSAVYLCASAHHPGTGNYEQYFGPGTRLTVT.

This chain links TRBV19 with TRBJ2-1, with 8 bases lining up with TRBD1. CDR1 and CDR2 from the germline V gene are LNHDA and SQIVND (reference sequence). The CDR3 is 13 residues long. Losses at the gene ends were 7 bases for V and 5 bases for J; bases not matched to a gene: 4. In DNA, the CDR3 is TGTGCCAGTACCATGGACAGGGACAATGAGCAGTTCTTC. Translated: CASTMDRDNEQFF.

The chain links TRBV2 to TRBJ2-3; the D gene is possibly TRBD2 (5 bases). This CDR3 is built from 14 residues. Per germline, CDR1 SNHLY and CDR2 FYNNEI. Trimming stripped 4 bases from V and 5 bases from J, with 13 bases between. The CDR3 DNA sequence: TGTGCCAGCAGTGGGGATCTCGGAGGAGATACGCAGTATTTT. It specifies CASSGDLGGDTQYF.

This clone showed up just a few times. The CDR3 DNA is TGCAGCGCGACAGGGGAAAACACCGGGGAGCTGTTTTTT. It encodes CSATGENTGELFF. V usage is TRBV29-1 and J usage is TRBJ2-2; 8 bases are shared with TRBD1. CDR3 length equals 13 residues. Germline lookup yields CDR1 SQVTM and CDR2 ANQGSEA. With V trimmed by 7 bases and J by 2 bases, 3 bases remained unmatched.

About this clone: Within the sample, other DNA sequences also encode this same CDR3. The chain links TRBV5-6 to TRBJ1-2, with 7 bases that match TRBD1. V was clipped by 2 bases and J by 7 bases; unmatched bases: 11. This CDR3 is 15 amino acids long. CDR1 is SGHDT and CDR2 is YYEEEE in the germline V gene. As DNA, the CDR3 is TGTGCCAGCAGCTTACCGACAGGGACGGCTATTGGCTACACCTTC. Amino acid sequence: CASSLPTGTAIGYTF. The variable domain in full, with the rest retrieved from reference TRBV5-6 and TRBJ1-2, is DAGVTQSPTHLIKTRGQQVTLRCSPKSGHDTVSWYQQALGQGPQFIFQYYEEEERQRGNFPDRFSGHQFPNYSSELNVNALLLGDSALYLCASSLPTGTAIGYTFGSGTRLTVV.